The 15 T cell receptor beta chains listed next were all sequenced from one sample in a study of T cell repertoires in cytomegalovirus infection. One entry per CDR3 protein, called by TCRdb with MiXCR from the reads. The data show over 250,000 distinct CDR3 sequences, roughly a quarter seen once. The sample comprised PBMCs. These receptors were obtained from a human donor in good health (CMV status not recorded). Some clones in this sample may be carry-over from other donors' samples.

The chain is built from TRBV20-1 and TRBJ2-7; D ambiguous. Trimming removed 0 bases at V and 5 bases at J, with 8 bases between. CDR1 is DFQATT, CDR2 SNEGSKA, per germline (reference sequence). The CDR3 length is 12 residues. CDR3 DNA: TGCAGTGCTAGAGATTGGGTCAACGAGCAGTACTTC. Translated, it gives CSARDWVNEQYF.

This chain links TRBV11-2 with TRBJ1-5; unclear D gene. The CDR3 is 15 amino acids. Trimming stripped 4 bases from V and 4 bases from J, with 14 bases between. The germline CDR1 and CDR2 sequences are SGHAT and FQNNGV. CDR3 nucleotides: TGTGCCAGCAGCTCCCTTGTGGGATCAAATCAGCCCCAGCATTTT. It is translated as CASSSLVGSNQPQHF. The full variable domain, its missing parts supplied by reference TRBV11-2 and TRBJ1-5, is EAGVAQSPRYKIIEKRQSVAFWCNPISGHATLYWYQQILGQGPKLLIQFQNNGVVDDSQLPKDRFSAERLKGVDSTLKIQPAKLEDSAVYLCASSSLVGSNQPQHFGDGTRLSIL.

This clonotype has more than one count but fewer than ten. The rearrangement joins TRBV20-1 to TRBJ1-6; D remains ambiguous. Germline values: CDR1 DFQATT, CDR2 SNEGSKA (reference sequence). V lost 1 base and J lost 0, with 16 bases in between. This CDR3 comprises 18 residues. The CDR3: CSARGGGQTSSYNSPLHF. CDR3 in DNA: TGCAGTGCTAGAGGAGGTGGGCAGACAAGCTCCTATAATTCACCCCTCCACTTT.

The chain is built from TRBV20-1 and TRBJ2-5; 7 nucleotides agree with TRBD2. Trimming cost V 3 bases and J 1 base; bases outside gene matches: 8. CDR3 size: 15 residues. Per the germline V gene, CDR1 is DFQATT and CDR2 is SNEGSKA (reference sequence). The CDR3 sequence: CSASRLPSGQETQYF. The CDR3, as DNA: TGCAGTGCTAGTAGGCTGCCTAGCGGCCAAGAGACCCAGTACTTC.

J is TRBJ1-1 and V is TRBV30, with TRBD1 as a possible D gene (5 bases). The CDR3 consists of 12 residues. The V end lost 5 bases, the J end lost 7 bases, and 14 bases lay between the germline ends. Germline-derived CDR1 and CDR2 are GTSNPN and SVGIG (reference sequence). The CDR3 is CAWVARAGEAFF. The CDR3 DNA is TGTGCCTGGGTAGCCAGGGCCGGTGAAGCTTTCTTT.

The chain couples TRBV7-6 to TRBJ1-2; D remains unclear. The CDR3 has 12 amino acids. The germline gives CDR1 SGHVS, CDR2 FNYEAQ. V was pared by 7 bases and J by 6 bases, with 12 bases between. CDR3 in DNA: TGTGCCAGCAACTACGGGAATGATGGCTACACCTTC. This gives the protein CASNYGNDGYTF.

The chain employs TRBV28 and TRBJ2-1, with TRBD2 matching over 14 bases. The CDR3 extends over 17 amino acids. The germline gives CDR1 MDHEN, CDR2 SYDVKM. J gave up 0 bases and V 9 bases, and 7 bases lay outside the gene matches. The CDR3 spells CASGGLAGVSSYNEQFF. The CDR3 nucleotides read TGTGCCAGTGGGGGACTAGCGGGAGTCAGCTCCTACAATGAGCAGTTCTTC.

The chain uses TRBV24-1 and TRBJ2-1, with TRBD1 matching over 8 bases. Unmatched junction bases numbered 8, after V lost 3 bases and J lost 2 bases. CDR3 length: 17 amino acids. Looked up from germline, CDR1 is KGHDR and CDR2 is SFDVKD. CDR3 in DNA: TGTGCCACCAGTGATGCAGGCCAGGGGGCGACCTACAATGAGCAGTTCTTC. As protein: CATSDAGQGATYNEQFF.

This clonotype was found many times. The V and J genes are TRBV7-9 and TRBJ1-2; perhaps TRBD1 as D (5 bases). This CDR3 comprises 15 residues. Germline V gene data show CDR1 as SEHNR and CDR2 as FQNEAQ (reference sequence). The V end lost 5 bases, the J end lost 8 bases, and 21 bases lay between the germline ends. The CDR3 spells CASSLSGGGILGYTF. The CDR3, as DNA: TGTGCCAGCAGCCTATCCGGGGGGGGAATCTTAGGCTACACCTTC.

V and J are TRBV7-2 and TRBJ2-5, with unresolved D. Trimming took off 2 bases at V and 2 bases at J, with 9 bases between the two ends. This CDR3 is 14 amino acids long. The V gene's germline CDR1 is SGHTA and CDR2 FQGNSA. The CDR3 bases are TGTGCCAGCAGCTTAACGACATATCAAGAGACCCAGTACTTC. It encodes CASSLTTYQETQYF.

This clonotype was seen ten or more times. The rearrangement links TRBV7-2 to TRBJ1-2; 8 nucleotides match TRBD1. This CDR3 contains 16 residues. V lost 1 base and J lost 1; bases outside the gene matches: 5. Germline V lookup: CDR1 SGHTA, CDR2 FQGNSA. CDR3 bases: TGTGCCAGCAGCTTAGTTCAGGGGGCTTTTAACTATGGCTACACCTTC. Amino acid sequence: CASSLVQGAFNYGYTF.

Many counts were recorded for this clonotype. J is TRBJ2-4 and V is TRBV12-3 or TRBV12-4; 12 bases are shared with TRBD2. This CDR3 comprises 16 residues. Losses at the gene ends were 6 bases for V and 5 bases for J; bases not matched to a gene: 8. The CDR3 here is CASRLERLAGENIQYF. CDR3 DNA: TGTGCCAGCAGACTGGAGAGACTAGCGGGAGAAAACATTCAGTACTTC.

This clonotype occurred many times. The chain joins TRBV7-8 to TRBJ2-7; D is unresolved. This CDR3 spans 13 amino acids. The V gene lost 1 base and the J gene lost 2 bases, with 6 bases spanning the gap. Germline loops: CDR1 SGHVS, CDR2 FQNEAQ. The CDR3 DNA is TGTGCCAGCAGCTTAGGAAAGGCCTACGAGCAGTACTTC. It codes for CASSLGKAYEQYF.

This clonotype showed up just a few times. This chain uses TRBV5-1 with TRBJ1-3; tentatively, D is TRBD1 (5 bases). CDR3 size: 16 residues. Germline CDR1 SGHRS, CDR2 YFSETQ. Deletions cut 1 base from V and 0 bases from J, with 11 bases between. CDR3 DNA sequence: TGCGCCAGCAGCTTGATAGGGGAAAGCTCTGGAAACACCATATATTTT. Amino acid sequence: CASSLIGESSGNTIYF. Looking up the rest from reference TRBV5-1 and TRBJ1-3 gives the full variable domain: KAGVTQTPRYLIKTRGQQVTLSCSPISGHRSVSWYQQTPGQGLQFLFEYFSETQRNKGNFPGRFSGRQFSNSRSEMNVSTLELGDSALYLCASSLIGESSGNTIYFGEGSWLTVV.

The chain recombines TRBV9 with TRBJ2-3; the D gene is possibly TRBD2 (6 bases). The germline V gene has CDR1 SGDLS and CDR2 YYNGEE. The CDR3 contains 13 residues. Trimming pared 0 bases from V and 6 bases from J, leaving 8 bases between. CDR3 nucleotides: TGTGCCAGCAGCGTAGGACGGGAGGATACGCAGTATTTT. Protein: CASSVGREDTQYF.